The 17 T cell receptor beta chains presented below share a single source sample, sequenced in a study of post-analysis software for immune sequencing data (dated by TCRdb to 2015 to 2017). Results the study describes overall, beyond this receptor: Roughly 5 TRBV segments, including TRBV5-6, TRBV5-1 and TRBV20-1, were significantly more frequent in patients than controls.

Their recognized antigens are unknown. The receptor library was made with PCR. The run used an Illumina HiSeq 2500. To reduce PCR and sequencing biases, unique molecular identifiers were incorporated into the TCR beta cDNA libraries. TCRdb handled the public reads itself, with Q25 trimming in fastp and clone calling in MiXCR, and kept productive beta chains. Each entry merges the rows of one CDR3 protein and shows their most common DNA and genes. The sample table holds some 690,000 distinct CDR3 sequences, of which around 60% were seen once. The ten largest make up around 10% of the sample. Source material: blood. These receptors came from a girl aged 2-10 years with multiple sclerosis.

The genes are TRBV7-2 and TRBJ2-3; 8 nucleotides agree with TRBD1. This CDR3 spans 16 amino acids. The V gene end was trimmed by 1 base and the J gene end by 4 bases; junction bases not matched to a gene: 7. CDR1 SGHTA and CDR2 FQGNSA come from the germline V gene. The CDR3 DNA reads TGTGCCAGCAGCTTAGAGGACAGGGTCGTGGCAGATACGCAGTATTTT. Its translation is CASSLEDRVVADTQYF.

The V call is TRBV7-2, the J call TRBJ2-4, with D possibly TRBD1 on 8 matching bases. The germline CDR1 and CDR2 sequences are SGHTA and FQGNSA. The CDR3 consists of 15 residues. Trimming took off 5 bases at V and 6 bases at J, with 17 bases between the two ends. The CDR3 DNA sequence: TGTGCCAGCAGCCCAGGGGGCGGGGGCTCAAACATTCAGTACTTC. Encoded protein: CASSPGGGGSNIQYF.

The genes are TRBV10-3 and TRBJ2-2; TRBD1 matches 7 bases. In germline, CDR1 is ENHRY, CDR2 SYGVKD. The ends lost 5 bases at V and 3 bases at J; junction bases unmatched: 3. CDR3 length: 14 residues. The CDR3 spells CAISTGVDTGELFF. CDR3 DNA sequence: TGTGCCATCAGTACAGGGGTGGACACCGGGGAGCTGTTTTTT.

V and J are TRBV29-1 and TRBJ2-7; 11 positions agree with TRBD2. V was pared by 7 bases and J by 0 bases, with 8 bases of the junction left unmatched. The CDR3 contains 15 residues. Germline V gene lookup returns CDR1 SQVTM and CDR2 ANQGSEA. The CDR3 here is CSAIPTSGSSYEQYF. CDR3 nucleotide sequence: TGCAGCGCCATACCAACTAGCGGGAGCTCCTACGAGCAGTACTTC.

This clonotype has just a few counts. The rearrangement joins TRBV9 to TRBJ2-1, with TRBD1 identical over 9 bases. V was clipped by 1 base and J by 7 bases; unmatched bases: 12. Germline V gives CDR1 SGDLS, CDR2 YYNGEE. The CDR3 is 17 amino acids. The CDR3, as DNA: TGTGCCAGCAGCGTATTCGCCGGGACAGGGCGAGGGAATGAGCAGTTCTTC. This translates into CASSVFAGTGRGNEQFF.

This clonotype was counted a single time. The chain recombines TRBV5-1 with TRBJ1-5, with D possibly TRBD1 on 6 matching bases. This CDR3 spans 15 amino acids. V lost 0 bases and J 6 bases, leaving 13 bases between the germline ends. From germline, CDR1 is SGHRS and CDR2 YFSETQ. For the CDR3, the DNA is TGCGCCAGCAGCTTGGCCGGGGGCTCGGGTCAGCCCCAGCATTTT. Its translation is CASSLAGGSGQPQHF. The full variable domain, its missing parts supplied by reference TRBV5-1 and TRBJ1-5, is KAGVTQTPRYLIKTRGQQVTLSCSPISGHRSVSWYQQTPGQGLQFLFEYFSETQRNKGNFPGRFSGRQFSNSRSEMNVSTLELGDSALYLCASSLAGGSGQPQHFGDGTRLSIL.

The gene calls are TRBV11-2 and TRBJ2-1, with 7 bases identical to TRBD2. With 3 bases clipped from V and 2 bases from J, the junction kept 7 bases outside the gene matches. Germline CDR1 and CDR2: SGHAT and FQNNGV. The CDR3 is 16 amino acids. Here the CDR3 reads CASSFYLAGAYNEQFF. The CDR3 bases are TGTGCCAGCAGCTTCTACCTCGCGGGGGCCTACAATGAGCAGTTCTTC.

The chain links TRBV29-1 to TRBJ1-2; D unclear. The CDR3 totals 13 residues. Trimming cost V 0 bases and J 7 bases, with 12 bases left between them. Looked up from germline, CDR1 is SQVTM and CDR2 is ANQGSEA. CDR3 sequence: CSVEDRRMSGYTF. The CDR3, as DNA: TGCAGCGTTGAAGACAGGAGGATGAGTGGCTACACCTTC. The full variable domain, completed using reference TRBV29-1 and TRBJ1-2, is SAVISQKPSRDICQRGTSLTIQCQVDSQVTMMFWYRQQPGQSLTLIATANQGSEATYESGFVIDKFPISRPNLTFSTLTVSNMSPEDSSIYLCSVEDRRMSGYTFGSGTRLTVV.

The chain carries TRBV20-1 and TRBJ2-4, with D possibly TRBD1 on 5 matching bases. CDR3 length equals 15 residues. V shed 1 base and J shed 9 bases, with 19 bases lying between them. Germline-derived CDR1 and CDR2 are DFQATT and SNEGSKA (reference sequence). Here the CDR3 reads CSARAYGVGDGIQYF. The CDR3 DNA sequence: TGCAGTGCTAGAGCGTATGGAGTAGGGGATGGCATTCAGTACTTC.

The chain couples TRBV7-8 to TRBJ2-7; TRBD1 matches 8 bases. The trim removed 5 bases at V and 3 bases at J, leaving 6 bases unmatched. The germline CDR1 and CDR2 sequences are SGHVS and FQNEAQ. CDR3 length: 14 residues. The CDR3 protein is CASSHLTGDYEQYF. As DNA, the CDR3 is TGTGCCAGCAGCCATCTGACAGGGGACTACGAGCAGTACTTC. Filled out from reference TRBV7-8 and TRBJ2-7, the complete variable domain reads GAGVSQSPRYKVAKRGQDVALRCDPISGHVSLFWYQQALGQGPEFLTYFQNEAQLDKSGLPSDRFFAERPEGSVSTLKIQRTQQEDSAVYLCASSHLTGDYEQYFGPGTRLTVT.

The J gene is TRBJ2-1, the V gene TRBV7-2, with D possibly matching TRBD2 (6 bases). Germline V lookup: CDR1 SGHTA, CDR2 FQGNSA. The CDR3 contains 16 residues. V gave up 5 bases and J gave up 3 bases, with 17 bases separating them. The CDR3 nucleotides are TGTGCCAGCAGCCCCCACGCCGGGAGAAGCTACAATGAGCAGTTCTTC. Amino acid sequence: CASSPHAGRSYNEQFF.

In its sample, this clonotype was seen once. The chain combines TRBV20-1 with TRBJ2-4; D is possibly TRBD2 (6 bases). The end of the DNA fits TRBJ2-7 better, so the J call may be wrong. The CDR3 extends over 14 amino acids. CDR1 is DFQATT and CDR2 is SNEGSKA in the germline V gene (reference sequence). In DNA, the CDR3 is TGCAGTGCTAGATTATCCGGGAGAAACTGCGAGCAGTACTTC. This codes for CSARLSGRNCEQYF.

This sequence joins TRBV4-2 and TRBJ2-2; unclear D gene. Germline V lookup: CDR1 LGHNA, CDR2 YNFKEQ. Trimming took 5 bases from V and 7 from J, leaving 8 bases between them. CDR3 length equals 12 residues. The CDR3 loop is CASSTTSGELFF. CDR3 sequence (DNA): TGTGCCAGCAGCACCACGAGCGGGGAGCTGTTTTTT.

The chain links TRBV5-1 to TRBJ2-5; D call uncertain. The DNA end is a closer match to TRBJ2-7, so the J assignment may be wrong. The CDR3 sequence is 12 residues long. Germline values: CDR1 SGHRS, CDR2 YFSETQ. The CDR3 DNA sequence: TGCGCCAGCAGCCCTAGGACCTCCGAGCAGTACTTC. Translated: CASSPRTSEQYF.

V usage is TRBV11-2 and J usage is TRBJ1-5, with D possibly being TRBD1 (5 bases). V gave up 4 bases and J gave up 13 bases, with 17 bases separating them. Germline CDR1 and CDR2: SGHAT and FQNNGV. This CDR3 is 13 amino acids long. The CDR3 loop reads CASSSFSGTDQHF. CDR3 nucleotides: TGTGCCAGCAGCTCCTTTTCCGGGACGGATCAGCATTTT.

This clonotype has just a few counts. This CDR3 reads CASSHRLAGDNEQFF. The DNA for the CDR3 is TGTGCCAGCAGCCACAGACTAGCGGGAGACAATGAGCAGTTCTTC. The chain joins TRBV12-3 or TRBV12-4 to TRBJ2-1; TRBD2 aligns across 12 bases. This CDR3 spans 15 amino acids. V shed 6 bases, J shed 5 bases, and the junction held 5 bases outside the gene matches.

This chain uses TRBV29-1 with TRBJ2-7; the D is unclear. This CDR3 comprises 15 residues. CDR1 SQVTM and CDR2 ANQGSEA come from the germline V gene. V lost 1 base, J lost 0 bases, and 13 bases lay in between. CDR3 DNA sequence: TGCAGCGTTGAAGGGTCACAGACCAACTCCTACGAGCAGTACTTC. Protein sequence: CSVEGSQTNSYEQYF.